This T cell receptor beta chain was sequenced during a study of cytomegalovirus exposure and HLA in healthy donors. CDR1 LGHNT and CDR2 FRNRAP come from the germline V gene. CDR3 size: 15 residues. Between the trimmed V and J ends, which lost 7 bases and 0 bases, there was a span of 14 bases. In regard to this clone: No antigen is known for it.

With 60 Vbeta and 13 Jbeta primers, the PCR was carried out. Profiled with immunoSEQ multiplex PCR; TCRdb holds only in-frame clones, not every one. The sample includes approximately 200,000 clones, 70% to 75% of them seen just once. Study-level findings and limits: The authors considered a cluster of highly shared sequence variants likely to be a sequencing artifact. The availability of immune exposure information extended only to CMV serostatus. Reported performance of the classifier showed diagnosis of cytomegalovirus status with high specificity and sensitivity.

The chain combines TRBV12-5 with TRBJ2-3, with D possibly matching TRBD2 (6 bases). The clonotype comes from a man between 25 and 39 years old in good health and CMV-seropositive. Source material: PBMCs. The CDR3 is CASVINGGSTDTQYF. Written as DNA, the CDR3 is TGTGCTAGTGTCATAAACGGGGGTAGCACAGATACGCAGTATTTT.